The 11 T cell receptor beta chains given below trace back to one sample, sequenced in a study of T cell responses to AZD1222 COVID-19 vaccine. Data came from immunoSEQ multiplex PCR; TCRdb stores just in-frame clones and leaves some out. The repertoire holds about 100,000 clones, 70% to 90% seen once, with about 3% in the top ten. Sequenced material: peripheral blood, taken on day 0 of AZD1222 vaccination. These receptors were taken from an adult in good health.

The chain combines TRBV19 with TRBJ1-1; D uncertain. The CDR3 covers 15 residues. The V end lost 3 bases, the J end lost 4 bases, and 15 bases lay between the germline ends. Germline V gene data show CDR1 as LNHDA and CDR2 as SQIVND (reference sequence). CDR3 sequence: CASSIVRQVLTEAFF. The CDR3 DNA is TGTGCCAGTAGTATTGTACGGCAGGTACTCACTGAAGCTTTCTTT.

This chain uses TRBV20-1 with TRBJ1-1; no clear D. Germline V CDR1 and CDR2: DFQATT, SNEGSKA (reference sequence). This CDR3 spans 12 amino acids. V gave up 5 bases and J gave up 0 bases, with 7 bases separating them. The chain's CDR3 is CSAGGLNTEAFF. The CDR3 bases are TGCAGTGCTGGTGGCCTGAACACTGAAGCTTTCTTT.

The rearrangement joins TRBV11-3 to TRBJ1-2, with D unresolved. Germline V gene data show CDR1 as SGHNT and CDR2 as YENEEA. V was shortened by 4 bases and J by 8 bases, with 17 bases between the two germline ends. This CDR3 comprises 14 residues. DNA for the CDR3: TGTGCCAGCAGCTCCGGGAGAGGGAGTAGAGGCTACACCTTC. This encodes CASSSGRGSRGYTF.

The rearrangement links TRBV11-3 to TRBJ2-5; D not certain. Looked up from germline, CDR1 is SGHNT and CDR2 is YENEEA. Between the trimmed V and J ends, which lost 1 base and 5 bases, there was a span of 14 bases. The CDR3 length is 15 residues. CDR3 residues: CASSLAGAVGETQYF. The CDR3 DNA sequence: TGTGCCAGCAGCTTAGCGGGCGCTGTTGGGGAGACCCAGTACTTC.

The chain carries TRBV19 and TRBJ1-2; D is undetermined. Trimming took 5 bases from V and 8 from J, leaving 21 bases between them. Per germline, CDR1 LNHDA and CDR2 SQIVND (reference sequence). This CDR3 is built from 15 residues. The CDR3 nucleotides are TGTGCCAGTAGTGACGCAGGAGTGACTCCGGGAGGCTACACCTTC. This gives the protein CASSDAGVTPGGYTF.

DNA for the CDR3: TGTGCCAGCAGCTTAGCGACAGGGGGCTATGGCTACACCTTC. It codes for CASSLATGGYGYTF. The chain recombines TRBV7-9 with TRBJ1-2; 9 positions match TRBD1. The germline V gene encodes CDR1 SEHNR and CDR2 FQNEAQ (reference sequence). J was trimmed by 4 bases and V by 0 bases; bases with no gene match: 0. This CDR3 comprises 14 residues.

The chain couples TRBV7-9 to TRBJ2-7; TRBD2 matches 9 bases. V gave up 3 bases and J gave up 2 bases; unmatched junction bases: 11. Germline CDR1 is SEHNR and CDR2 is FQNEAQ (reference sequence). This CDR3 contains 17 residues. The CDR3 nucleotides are TGTGCCAGCAGCTTTAATAGCGGGGGCGTCGGTACCTACGAGCAGTACTTC. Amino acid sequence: CASSFNSGGVGTYEQYF. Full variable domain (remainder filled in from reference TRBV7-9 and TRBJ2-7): DTGVSQNPRHKITKRGQNVTFRCDPISEHNRLYWYRQTLGQGPEFLTYFQNEAQLEKSRLLSDRFSAERPKGSFSTLEIQRTEQGDSAMYLCASSFNSGGVGTYEQYFGPGTRLTVT.

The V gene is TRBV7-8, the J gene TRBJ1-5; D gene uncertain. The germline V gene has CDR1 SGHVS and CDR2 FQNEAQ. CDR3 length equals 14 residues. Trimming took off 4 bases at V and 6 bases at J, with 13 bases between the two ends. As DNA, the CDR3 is TGTGCCAGCAGCTCGACCCGGCAGTTTCAGCCCCAGCATTTT. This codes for CASSSTRQFQPQHF.

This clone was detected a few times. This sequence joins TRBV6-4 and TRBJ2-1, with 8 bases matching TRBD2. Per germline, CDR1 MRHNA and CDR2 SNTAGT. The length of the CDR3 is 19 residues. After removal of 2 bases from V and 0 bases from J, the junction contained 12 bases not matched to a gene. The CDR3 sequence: CASSDTGGPSPTSYNEQFF. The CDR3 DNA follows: TGTGCCAGCAGTGACACGGGGGGGCCGTCCCCAACCTCCTACAATGAGCAGTTCTTC.

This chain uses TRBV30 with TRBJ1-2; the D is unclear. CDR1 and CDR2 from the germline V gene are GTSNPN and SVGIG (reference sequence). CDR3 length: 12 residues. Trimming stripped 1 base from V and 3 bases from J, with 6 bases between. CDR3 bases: TGTGCCTGGAGTGATAGGTACTATGGCTACACCTTC. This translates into CAWSDRYYGYTF.

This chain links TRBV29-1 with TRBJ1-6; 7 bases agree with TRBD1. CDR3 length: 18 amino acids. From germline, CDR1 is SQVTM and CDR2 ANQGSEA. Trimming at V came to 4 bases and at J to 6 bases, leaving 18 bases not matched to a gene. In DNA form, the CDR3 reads TGCAGCGTTGGAGACAGGGACCCCCCAAAAGCTTTTAATTCACCCCTCCACTTT. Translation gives CSVGDRDPPKAFNSPLHF.